This TCR beta chain was sequenced in a study of blood T cells in healthy people across ages. This clonotype was recorded a few times. It was roughly 10 milliliters of peripheral blood that were drawn from each donor. The CDR3 runs to 14 residues. Between the trimmed V and J ends, which lost 4 bases and 4 bases, there was a span of 16 bases. Germline-derived CDR1 and CDR2 are DFQATT and SNEGSKA (reference sequence). A sample-barcoded 5' primer and a J-beta primer mix were used in a second PCR of roughly 6 to 12 cycles. TCRdb itself ran the 5' RACE reads through MiXCR, one entry per CDR3 protein. The table records over a million distinct CDR3 sequences, about 43% of them present only once.

The receptor was isolated from a woman aged 18-30 years in good health. The chain employs TRBV20-1 and TRBJ2-5; D remains ambiguous. Sequenced input: blood. The CDR3 spells CSAMHPLLGETQYF. In nucleotides, the CDR3 is TGCAGTGCTATGCACCCGCTTCTCGGAGAGACCCAGTACTTC.